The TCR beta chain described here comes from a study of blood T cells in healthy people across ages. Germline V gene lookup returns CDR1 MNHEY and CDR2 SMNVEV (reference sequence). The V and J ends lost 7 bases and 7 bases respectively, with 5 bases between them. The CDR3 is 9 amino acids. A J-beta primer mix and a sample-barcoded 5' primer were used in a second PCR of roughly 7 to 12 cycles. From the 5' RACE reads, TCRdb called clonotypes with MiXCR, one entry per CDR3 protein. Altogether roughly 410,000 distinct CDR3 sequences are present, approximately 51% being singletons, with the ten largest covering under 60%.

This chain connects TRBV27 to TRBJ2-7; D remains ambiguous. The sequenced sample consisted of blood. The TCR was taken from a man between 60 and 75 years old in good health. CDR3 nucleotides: TGTGCCAGCATTGGGGAGCAGTACTTC. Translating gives CASIGEQYF.